This T cell receptor beta chain originates from a study of blood T cell repertoires in COVID-19. On the study more broadly: Nucleic acid was either cDNA or gDNA, and it came from T cells, B-cell-depleted T cells, or PBMCs.

Germline CDR1 and CDR2: SGHVS and FQNEAQ. V lost 5 bases, J lost 9 bases, and 17 bases lay in between. This CDR3 has 14 residues. In the source study's methods: Reference gene primer amplification yielded estimated nucleated cell counts. Some clones are missing from TCRdb's copy, which holds only in-frame ones; the method was immunoSEQ multiplex PCR. The V and J calls and clone size were taken over from that table, and D and trimming were inferred from the DNA. The table has under 75,000 clones, 80% seen once. The chain combines TRBV7-8 with TRBJ2-1; D is perhaps TRBD2 (6 bases). The source is a man between 65 and 85 years old who had recovered from COVID-19. Sequences were obtained from peripheral blood. CDR3: CASSPTLGGAEQFF. CDR3 DNA sequence: TGTGCCAGCAGCCCCACCCTCGGGGGTGCTGAGCAGTTCTTC.